Listed here are 19 T cell receptor beta chains from one sample, sequenced in a study of blood T cell repertoires in COVID-19. Using immunoSEQ multiplex PCR, the repertoire was profiled, and TCRdb retains in-frame clones only, with some absent. The sample lists 210,000 or so clones, around 84% occurring once. Input material: peripheral blood. These receptors came from a woman older than 75 with active or convalescent COVID-19.

V gene TRBV5-5 combines with J gene TRBJ2-7; a weak D match, TRBD1 (5 bases). CDR1 and CDR2 from the germline V gene are SGHKS and YYEKEE (reference sequence). The CDR3 covers 12 residues. The germline V and J ends were trimmed by 4 bases and 5 bases, with 10 bases remaining between them. The CDR3 DNA sequence: TGTGCCAGCAGCCTAAAGGGGAACGAGCAGTACTTC. Encoded protein: CASSLKGNEQYF.

This sequence joins TRBV27 and TRBJ1-5; TRBD1 aligns across 7 bases. Germline trimming cut 3 bases from V and 7 bases from J; bases unmatched to any gene: 3. Germline V gene data show CDR1 as MNHEY and CDR2 as SMNVEV (reference sequence). This CDR3 region has 13 residues. CDR3 protein: CASSLDRKQPQHF. The CDR3 region has the DNA TGTGCCAGCAGTTTGGACAGGAAACAGCCCCAGCATTTT.

This clone was observed a few times. The chain links TRBV18 to TRBJ2-1; 9 bases are shared with TRBD1. J gave up 4 bases and V 0 bases, and 4 bases lay outside the gene matches. Germline CDR1 reads KGHSH; CDR2 reads LQKENI. The CDR3 covers 16 residues. The CDR3 coding sequence is TGTGCCAGCTCACCACCCGGACAGGGGATTTACAATGAGCAGTTCTTC. Translating gives CASSPPGQGIYNEQFF.

The V gene is TRBV19, the J gene TRBJ2-2, with a possible D match to TRBD1 (5 bases). The CDR3 totals 17 residues. Germline V CDR1 and CDR2: LNHDA, SQIVND (reference sequence). The germline V and J ends were trimmed by 0 bases and 4 bases, with 15 bases remaining between them. DNA of the CDR3: TGTGCCAGTAGTATAGACAGGGTTCGTAGGGGCACCGGGGAGCTGTTTTTT. It codes for CASSIDRVRRGTGELFF.

The chain joins TRBV10-3 to TRBJ1-1; possibly TRBD1 for D (5 bases). V was shortened by 6 bases and J by 0 bases, with 8 bases between the two germline ends. CDR1 is ENHRY, CDR2 SYGVKD, per germline. The CDR3 is 13 amino acids. CDR3 region: CAIRDSMNTEAFF. CDR3 coding DNA: TGTGCCATCAGAGACAGCATGAACACTGAAGCTTTCTTT.

This clone was observed a handful of times. This sequence joins TRBV6-5 and TRBJ1-2, with 7 bases that match TRBD1. With 7 bases clipped from V and 2 bases from J, the junction kept 7 bases outside the gene matches. CDR1 MNHEY and CDR2 SVGAGI come from the germline V gene. The CDR3 runs to 14 residues. The CDR3 sequence: CASKETGNNYGYTF. The CDR3 DNA follows: TGTGCCAGCAAAGAGACAGGGAACAACTATGGCTACACCTTC.

The V call is TRBV11-3, the J call TRBJ2-5; D is uncertain. V was shortened by 0 bases and J by 2 bases, with 7 bases between the two germline ends. Germline CDR1 reads SGHNT; CDR2 reads YENEEA. CDR3 size: 14 residues. DNA of the CDR3: TGTGCCAGCAGCTTAGACAGTTTACAAGAGACCCAGTACTTC. The encoded protein is CASSLDSLQETQYF.

The chain joins TRBV7-2 to TRBJ1-1; TRBD1 is a possible D gene (5 bases). This CDR3 is 13 amino acids long. The V gene lost 0 bases and the J gene lost 7 bases, with 9 bases spanning the gap. Germline V gives CDR1 SGHTA, CDR2 FQGNSA. CDR3 coding DNA: TGTGCCAGCAGCTTAGCAGGGGCGCATGAAGCTTTCTTT. Its protein product is CASSLAGAHEAFF.

The chain couples TRBV6-1 to TRBJ2-5, with D perhaps being TRBD1 or TRBD2 (7 bases each). Germline V CDR1 and CDR2: MNHNS, SASEGT. Trimming shortened V by 7 bases and J by 5 bases, and 23 bases separated the two germline ends. CDR3 length equals 16 residues. The CDR3 region has the DNA TGTGCCAGCACTGACAGGGCCGGCTGGGGGGGCGAGACCCAGTACTTC. It translates to CASTDRAGWGGETQYF.

This chain links TRBV7-2 with TRBJ2-5; 7 nucleotides match TRBD1. V was pared by 1 base and J by 7 bases, with 3 bases of the junction left unmatched. CDR1 is SGHTA and CDR2 is FQGNSA in the germline V gene. The CDR3 is 13 residues long. This CDR3 is CASSLEGAGTQYF. CDR3 sequence (DNA): TGTGCCAGCAGCTTAGAGGGGGCCGGGACCCAGTACTTC.

This chain uses TRBV7-9 with TRBJ1-4; 7 positions match TRBD1. Germline V gives CDR1 SEHNR, CDR2 FQNEAQ (reference sequence). The CDR3 runs to 15 residues. V was clipped by 5 bases and J by 4 bases; unmatched bases: 7. CDR3 sequence (DNA): TGTGCCAGCAGCGGGCGCACAGGGGATAATGAAAAACTGTTTTTT. Encoded protein: CASSGRTGDNEKLFF.

The V gene is TRBV3-1 (or the pseudogene TRBV3-2), the J gene TRBJ2-5; 7 bases are shared with TRBD2. Germline loops: CDR1 LGHDT, CDR2 YNNKEL (reference sequence). CDR3 length: 16 amino acids. Germline trimming cut 6 bases from V and 4 bases from J; bases unmatched to any gene: 14. The CDR3 DNA follows: TGTGCCAGCAGACTCCTTGGGGGAGGGTCGCGAGAGACCCAGTACTTC. Its protein is CASRLLGGGSRETQYF.

The rearrangement uses TRBV10-1 and TRBJ2-7, with D unclear. The germline V gene has CDR1 WNHNN and CDR2 SYGVQD (reference sequence). Trimming shortened V by 0 bases and J by 7 bases, and 10 bases separated the two germline ends. The CDR3 sequence is 13 residues long. CDR3 in amino acids: CASSESFDAEQYF. The CDR3 DNA reads TGCGCCAGCAGTGAGTCGTTCGATGCGGAGCAGTACTTC.

The gene calls are TRBV5-1 and TRBJ2-1; D may be TRBD2 (6 bases). There are 15 residues in the CDR3. V lost 1 base to trimming and J lost 2 bases, with 10 bases between them. Germline loops: CDR1 SGHRS, CDR2 YFSETQ. CDR3 residues: CASSLMSSAYNEQFF. The CDR3 DNA reads TGCGCCAGCAGCTTGATGTCTAGCGCCTACAATGAGCAGTTCTTC. The entire variable domain, with the rest obtained from reference TRBV5-1 and TRBJ2-1, is as follows: KAGVTQTPRYLIKTRGQQVTLSCSPISGHRSVSWYQQTPGQGLQFLFEYFSETQRNKGNFPGRFSGRQFSNSRSEMNVSTLELGDSALYLCASSLMSSAYNEQFFGPGTRLTVL.

This chain links TRBV5-6 with TRBJ1-2, with 7 bases aligning to TRBD1. After removal of 4 bases from V and 5 bases from J, the junction contained 8 bases not matched to a gene. The germline V gene has CDR1 SGHDT and CDR2 YYEEEE. CDR3 length equals 14 residues. CDR3 in amino acids: CASSRDRVEYGYTF. The CDR3 DNA sequence: TGTGCCAGCAGCCGAGACAGGGTAGAATATGGCTACACCTTC.

This sequence joins TRBV20-1 and TRBJ1-1; no definite D call. Deletions cut 3 bases from V and 1 base from J, with 15 bases between. This CDR3 region has 15 residues. The germline gives CDR1 DFQATT, CDR2 SNEGSKA (reference sequence). CDR3 protein: CSASRRENRNTEAFF. The CDR3, as DNA: TGCAGTGCTAGTCGGCGGGAGAATAGGAACACTGAAGCTTTCTTT.

The rearrangement uses TRBV5-1 and TRBJ2-7; TRBD1 agrees at 9 bases. The CDR3 is 14 amino acids. V trimming: 3 bases; J trimming: 5 bases; junction bases outside the gene matches: 6. Looked up from germline, CDR1 is SGHRS and CDR2 is YFSETQ. The CDR3 DNA is TGCGCCAGCAGCTGGGGGACAGGGTACAACGAGCAGTACTTC. This codes for CASSWGTGYNEQYF. The full variable domain, in which reference TRBV5-1 and TRBJ2-7 provide the parts outside the CDR3, is KAGVTQTPRYLIKTRGQQVTLSCSPISGHRSVSWYQQTPGQGLQFLFEYFSETQRNKGNFPGRFSGRQFSNSRSEMNVSTLELGDSALYLCASSWGTGYNEQYFGPGTRLTVT.

V is TRBV7-2 and J is TRBJ1-2, with 8 bases fitting TRBD1. Germline values: CDR1 SGHTA, CDR2 FQGNSA. CDR3 length: 15 amino acids. V trimming: 0 bases; J trimming: 7 bases; junction bases outside the gene matches: 7. CDR3 amino acids: CASSLAQGVAIGYTF. DNA of the CDR3: TGTGCCAGCAGCTTAGCACAGGGGGTTGCTATTGGCTACACCTTC.

This chain links TRBV6-2 or TRBV6-3 with TRBJ2-2; a possible D gene is TRBD2 (5 bases). Germline lookup yields CDR1 MNHEY and CDR2 SVGEGT. CDR3 length: 16 amino acids. Trimming took 4 bases from V and 4 from J, leaving 16 bases between them. The CDR3 coding sequence is TGTGCCAGCAGTTTCCGGGAATTCACGGGCACCGGGGAGCTGTTTTTT. It is translated as CASSFREFTGTGELFF.